This TCR beta chain was retrieved from a study of T-cell reconstitution after alpha-beta-depleted transplantation in children. This clonotype was picked up a small number of times. For TCRbeta, the library was prepared with unique molecular identifiers. A single record per CDR3 protein comes from TCRdb applying MiXCR to the PCR reads. The table includes hundreds of thousands of distinct CDR3 sequences, around 10% detected once. Source: peripheral blood, taken 180 days after TCRalphabeta/CD19-depleted stem cell transplant. The source of this sequence is a male patient between 2 and 10 years old who had a stem cell transplant for chronic granulomatous disease, so the T cells may come from the graft donor.

The CDR3 DNA reads TGTGCCAGCAGCGGAACAGTGGCCGGGGAGCTGTTTTTT. This encodes CASSGTVAGELFF. The chain is built from TRBV5-5 and TRBJ2-2; the D is unclear. Germline CDR1 is SGHKS and CDR2 is YYEKEE (reference sequence). With 4 bases removed from V and 6 bases from J, the gap between germline ends came to 10 bases. The CDR3 runs to 13 residues.